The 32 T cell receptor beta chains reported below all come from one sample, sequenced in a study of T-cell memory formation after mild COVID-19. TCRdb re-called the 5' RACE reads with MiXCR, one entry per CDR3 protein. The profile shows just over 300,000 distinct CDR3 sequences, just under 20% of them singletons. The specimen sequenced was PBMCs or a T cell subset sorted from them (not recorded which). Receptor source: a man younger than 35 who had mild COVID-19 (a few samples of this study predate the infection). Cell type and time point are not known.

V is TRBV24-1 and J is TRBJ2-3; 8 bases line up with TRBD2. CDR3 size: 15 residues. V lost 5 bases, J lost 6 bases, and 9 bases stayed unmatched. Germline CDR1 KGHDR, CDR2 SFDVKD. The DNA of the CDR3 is TGTGCCACCAGTGCCCGCCGCGGCGGGGGGGATACGCAGTATTTT. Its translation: CATSARRGGGDTQYF.

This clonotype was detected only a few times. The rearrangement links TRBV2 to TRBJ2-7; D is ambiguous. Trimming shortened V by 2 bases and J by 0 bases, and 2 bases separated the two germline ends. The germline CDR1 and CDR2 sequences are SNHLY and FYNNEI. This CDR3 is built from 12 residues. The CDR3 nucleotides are TGTGCCAGCAGTGAATACTCCTACGAGCAGTACTTC. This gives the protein CASSEYSYEQYF.

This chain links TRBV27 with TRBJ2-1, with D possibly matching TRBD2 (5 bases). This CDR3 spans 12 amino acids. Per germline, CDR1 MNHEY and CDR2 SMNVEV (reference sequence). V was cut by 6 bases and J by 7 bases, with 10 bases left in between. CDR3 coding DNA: TGTGCCAGCAGCGACCGGGGTAATGAGCAGTTCTTC. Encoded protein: CASSDRGNEQFF.

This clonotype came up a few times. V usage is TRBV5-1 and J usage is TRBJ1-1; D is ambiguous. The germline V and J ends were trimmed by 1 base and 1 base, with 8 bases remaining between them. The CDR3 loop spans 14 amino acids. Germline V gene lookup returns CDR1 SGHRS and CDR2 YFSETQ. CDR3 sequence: CASSLITENTEAFF. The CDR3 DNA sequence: TGCGCCAGCAGCTTGATAACAGAGAACACTGAAGCTTTCTTT. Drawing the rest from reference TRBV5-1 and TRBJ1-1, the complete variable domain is KAGVTQTPRYLIKTRGQQVTLSCSPISGHRSVSWYQQTPGQGLQFLFEYFSETQRNKGNFPGRFSGRQFSNSRSEMNVSTLELGDSALYLCASSLITENTEAFFGQGTRLTVV.

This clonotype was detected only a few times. The CDR3 bases are TGTGCCATCAGTGTTGAGGGTTACGAGCAGTACGTC. Its protein is CAISVEGYEQYV. This chain connects TRBV10-3 to TRBJ2-7; the D gene is possibly TRBD2 (5 bases). V dropped 4 bases and J dropped 4 bases, with 8 bases sitting between them. CDR1 is ENHRY and CDR2 is SYGVKD in the germline V gene. The CDR3 has 12 amino acids.

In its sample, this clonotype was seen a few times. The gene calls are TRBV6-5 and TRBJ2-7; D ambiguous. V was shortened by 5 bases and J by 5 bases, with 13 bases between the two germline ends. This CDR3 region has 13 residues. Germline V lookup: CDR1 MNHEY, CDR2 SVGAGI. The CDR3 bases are TGTGCCAGCAGTCTGACTGCTGGCCACGAGCAGTACGTC. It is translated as CASSLTAGHEQYV.

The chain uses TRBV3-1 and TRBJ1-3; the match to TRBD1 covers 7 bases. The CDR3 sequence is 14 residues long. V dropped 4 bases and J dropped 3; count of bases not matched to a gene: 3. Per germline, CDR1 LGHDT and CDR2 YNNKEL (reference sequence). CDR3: CASSPQGFGNTIYF. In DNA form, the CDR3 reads TGTGCCAGCAGCCCACAGGGGTTTGGAAACACCATATATTTT.

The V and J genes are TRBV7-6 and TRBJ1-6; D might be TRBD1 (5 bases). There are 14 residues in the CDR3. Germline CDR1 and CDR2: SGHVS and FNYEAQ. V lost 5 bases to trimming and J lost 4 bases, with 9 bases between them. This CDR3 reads CASSQQAYNSPLHF. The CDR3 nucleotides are TGTGCCAGCAGCCAACAGGCTTATAATTCACCCCTCCACTTT.

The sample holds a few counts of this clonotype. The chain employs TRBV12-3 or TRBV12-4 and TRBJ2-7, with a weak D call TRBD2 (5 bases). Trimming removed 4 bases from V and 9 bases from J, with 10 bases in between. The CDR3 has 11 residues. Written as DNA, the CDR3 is TGTGCCAGCAGTTCGGGGTCCTTGCAGTACGTC. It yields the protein CASSSGSLQYV.

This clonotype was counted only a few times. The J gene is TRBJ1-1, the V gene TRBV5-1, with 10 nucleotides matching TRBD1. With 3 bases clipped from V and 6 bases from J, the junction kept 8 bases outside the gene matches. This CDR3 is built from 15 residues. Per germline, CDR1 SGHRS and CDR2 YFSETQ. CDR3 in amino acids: CASSSWTGGAAEAFF. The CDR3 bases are TGCGCCAGCAGCTCCTGGACAGGGGGAGCGGCTGAAGCTTTCTTT.

CDR3 in amino acids: CAIEERTGSGELFF. CDR3 bases: TGTGCCATAGAAGAGAGAACAGGGTCCGGGGAGCTGTTTTTT. The chain carries TRBV10-3 and TRBJ2-2, with D perhaps matching TRBD1 (6 bases). Germline values: CDR1 ENHRY, CDR2 SYGVKD. Trimming stripped 9 bases from V and 6 bases from J, with 17 bases between. The CDR3 length is 14 residues.

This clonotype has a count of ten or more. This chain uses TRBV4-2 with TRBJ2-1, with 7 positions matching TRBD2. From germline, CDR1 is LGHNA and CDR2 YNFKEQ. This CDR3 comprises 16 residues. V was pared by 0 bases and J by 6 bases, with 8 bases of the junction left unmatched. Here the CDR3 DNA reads TGTGCCAGCAGCCAAGATGCAGACGGGGGGTTCAATGAGCAGTTCTTC. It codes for CASSQDADGGFNEQFF.

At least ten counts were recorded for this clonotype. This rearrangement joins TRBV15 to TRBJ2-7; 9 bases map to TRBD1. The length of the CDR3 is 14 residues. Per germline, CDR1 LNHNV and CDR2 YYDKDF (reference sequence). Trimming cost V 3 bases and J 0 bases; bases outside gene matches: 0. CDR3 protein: CATSRDRGSYEQYV. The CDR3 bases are TGTGCCACCAGCAGGGACAGGGGCTCCTACGAGCAGTACGTC.

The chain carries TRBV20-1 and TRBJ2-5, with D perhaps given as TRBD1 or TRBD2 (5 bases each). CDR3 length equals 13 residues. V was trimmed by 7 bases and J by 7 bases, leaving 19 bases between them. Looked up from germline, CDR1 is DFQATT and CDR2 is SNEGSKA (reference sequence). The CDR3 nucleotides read TGCAGTGGCCTGGGGGAACCAGTACCGACCCAGTACTTC. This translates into CSGLGEPVPTQYF.

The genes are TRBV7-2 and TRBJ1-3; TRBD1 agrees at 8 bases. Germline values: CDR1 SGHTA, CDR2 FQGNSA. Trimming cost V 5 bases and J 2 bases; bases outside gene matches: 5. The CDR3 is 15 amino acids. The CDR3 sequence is CASSPVGQAGNTIYF. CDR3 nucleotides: TGTGCCAGCAGCCCCGTGGGACAGGCTGGAAACACCATATATTTT.

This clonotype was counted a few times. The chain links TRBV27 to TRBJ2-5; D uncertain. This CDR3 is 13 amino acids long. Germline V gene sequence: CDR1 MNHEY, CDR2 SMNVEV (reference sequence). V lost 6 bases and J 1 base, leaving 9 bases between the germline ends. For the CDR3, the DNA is TGTGCCAGCAGAAGGGTATCCCAAGAGACCCAGTACTTC. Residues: CASRRVSQETQYF.

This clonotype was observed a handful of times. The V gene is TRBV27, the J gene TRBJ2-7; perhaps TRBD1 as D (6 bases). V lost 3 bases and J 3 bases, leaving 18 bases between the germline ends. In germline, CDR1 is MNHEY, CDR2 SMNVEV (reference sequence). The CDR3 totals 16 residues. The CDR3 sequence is CASSFSAGTLNYEQYF. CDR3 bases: TGTGCCAGCAGTTTTTCGGCCGGGACATTGAACTACGAGCAGTACTTC.

CDR3 DNA: TGTGCCAGCAGCCAATCGGCTAGCGGGGGTGGGGAGCTGTTTTTT. Translated, it gives CASSQSASGGGELFF. J is TRBJ2-2 and V is TRBV4-2; 10 nucleotides align to TRBD2. V dropped 2 bases and J dropped 8; count of bases not matched to a gene: 5. The V gene's germline CDR1 is LGHNA and CDR2 YNFKEQ. The CDR3 is made up of 15 amino acids.

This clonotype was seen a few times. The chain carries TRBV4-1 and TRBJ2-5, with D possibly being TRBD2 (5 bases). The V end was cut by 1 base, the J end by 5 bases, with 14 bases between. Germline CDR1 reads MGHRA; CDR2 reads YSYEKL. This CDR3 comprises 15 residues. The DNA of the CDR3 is TGCGCCAGCAGCCAAGCGAGGGCCACTAGGGAGACCCAGTACTTC. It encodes CASSQARATRETQYF.

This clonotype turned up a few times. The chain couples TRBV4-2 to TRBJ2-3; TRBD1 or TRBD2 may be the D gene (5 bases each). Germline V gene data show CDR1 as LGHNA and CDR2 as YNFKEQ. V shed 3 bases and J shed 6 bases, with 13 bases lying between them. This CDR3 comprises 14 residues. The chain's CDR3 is CASSQRGRPDTQYF. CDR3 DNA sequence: TGTGCCAGCAGCCAGAGGGGTAGACCTGATACGCAGTATTTT.

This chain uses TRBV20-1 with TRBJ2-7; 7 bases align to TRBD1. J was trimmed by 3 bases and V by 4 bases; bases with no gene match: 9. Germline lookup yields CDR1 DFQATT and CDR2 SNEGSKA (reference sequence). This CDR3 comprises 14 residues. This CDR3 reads CSATGTDRIYEQYV. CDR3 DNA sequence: TGCAGTGCTACTGGGACAGACCGAATCTACGAGCAGTACGTC.

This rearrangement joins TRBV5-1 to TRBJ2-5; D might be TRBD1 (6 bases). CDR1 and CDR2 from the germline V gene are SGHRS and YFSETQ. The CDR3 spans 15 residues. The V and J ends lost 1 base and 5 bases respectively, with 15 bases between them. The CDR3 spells CASSLPQGGLETQYF. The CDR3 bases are TGCGCCAGCAGCTTGCCACAGGGCGGCTTGGAGACCCAGTACTTC.

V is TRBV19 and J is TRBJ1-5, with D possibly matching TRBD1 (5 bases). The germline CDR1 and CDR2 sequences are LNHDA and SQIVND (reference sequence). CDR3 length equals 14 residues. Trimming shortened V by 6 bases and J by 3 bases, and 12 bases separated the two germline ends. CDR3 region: CASRLRGDNQPQHF. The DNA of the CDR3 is TGTGCCAGTAGACTCCGGGGGGACAATCAGCCCCAGCATTTT.

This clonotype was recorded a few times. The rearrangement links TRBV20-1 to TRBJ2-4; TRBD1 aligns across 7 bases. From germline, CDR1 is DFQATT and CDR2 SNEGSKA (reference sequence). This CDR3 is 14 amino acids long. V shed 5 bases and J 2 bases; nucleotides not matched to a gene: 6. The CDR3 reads CSAGPTGTKNIQYF. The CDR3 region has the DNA TGCAGTGCTGGCCCGACAGGGACCAAAAACATTCAGTACTTC.

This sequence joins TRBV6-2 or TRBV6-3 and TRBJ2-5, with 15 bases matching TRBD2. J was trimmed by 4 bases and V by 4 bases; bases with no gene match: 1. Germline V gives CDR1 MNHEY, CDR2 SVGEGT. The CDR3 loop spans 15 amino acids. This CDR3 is CASSWTSGGAETQYF. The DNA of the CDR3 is TGTGCCAGCAGTTGGACTAGCGGGGGGGCAGAGACCCAGTACTTC.

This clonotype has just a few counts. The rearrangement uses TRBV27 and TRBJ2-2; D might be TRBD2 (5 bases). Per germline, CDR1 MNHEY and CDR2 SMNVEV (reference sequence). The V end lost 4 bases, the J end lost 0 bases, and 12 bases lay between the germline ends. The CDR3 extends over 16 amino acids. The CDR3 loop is CASSWRRGSNTGELFF. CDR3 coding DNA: TGTGCCAGCAGTTGGAGGCGCGGGTCGAACACCGGGGAGCTGTTTTTT.

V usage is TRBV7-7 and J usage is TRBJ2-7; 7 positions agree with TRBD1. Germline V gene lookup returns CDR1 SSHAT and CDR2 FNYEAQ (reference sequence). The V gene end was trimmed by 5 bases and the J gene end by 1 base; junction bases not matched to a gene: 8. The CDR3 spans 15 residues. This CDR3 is CASSLGQGDSYEQYF. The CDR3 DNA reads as TGTGCCAGCAGCCTGGGGCAGGGGGATTCCTACGAGCAGTACTTC.

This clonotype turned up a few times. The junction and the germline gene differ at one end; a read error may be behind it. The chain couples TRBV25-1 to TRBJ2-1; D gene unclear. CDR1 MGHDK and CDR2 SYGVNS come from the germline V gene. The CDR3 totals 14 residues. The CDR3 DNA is TGTGCCAGTAGTGACACAATAAGTGGGAATGAGCAGTTCTTC. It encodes CASSDTISGNEQFF. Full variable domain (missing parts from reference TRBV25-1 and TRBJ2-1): EADIYQTPRYLVIGTGKKITLECSQTMGHDKMYWYQQDPGMELHLIHYSYGVNSTEKGDLSSESTVSRIRTEHFPLTLESARPSHTSQYLCASSDTISGNEQFFGPGTRLTVL.

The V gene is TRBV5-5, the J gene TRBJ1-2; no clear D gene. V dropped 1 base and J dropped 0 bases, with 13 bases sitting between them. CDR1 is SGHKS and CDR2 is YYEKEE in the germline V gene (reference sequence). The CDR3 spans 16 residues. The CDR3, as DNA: TGTGCCAGCAGCTTGACGCAGGCGAACTCTAACTATGGCTACACCTTC. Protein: CASSLTQANSNYGYTF.

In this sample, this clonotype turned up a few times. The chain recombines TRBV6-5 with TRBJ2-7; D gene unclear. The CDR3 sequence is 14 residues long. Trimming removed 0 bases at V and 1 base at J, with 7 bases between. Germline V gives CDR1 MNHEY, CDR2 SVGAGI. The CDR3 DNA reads TGTGCCAGCAGTTACTCGAAAGGATCCTACGAGCAGTACGTC. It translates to CASSYSKGSYEQYV.

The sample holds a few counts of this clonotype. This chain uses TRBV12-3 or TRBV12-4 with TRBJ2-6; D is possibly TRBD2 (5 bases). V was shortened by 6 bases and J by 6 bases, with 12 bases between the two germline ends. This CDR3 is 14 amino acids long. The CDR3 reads CASRRERAANVLTF. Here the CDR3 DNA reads TGTGCCAGCAGAAGGGAGCGAGCGGCCAACGTCCTGACTTTC.

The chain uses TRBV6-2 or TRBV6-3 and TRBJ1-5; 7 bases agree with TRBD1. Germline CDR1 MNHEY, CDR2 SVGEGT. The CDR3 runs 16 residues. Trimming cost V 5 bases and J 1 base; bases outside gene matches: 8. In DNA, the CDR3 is TGTGCCAGCAGTCAGCGACAGGGAGGGAGCAATCAGCCCCAGCATTTT. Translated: CASSQRQGGSNQPQHF.